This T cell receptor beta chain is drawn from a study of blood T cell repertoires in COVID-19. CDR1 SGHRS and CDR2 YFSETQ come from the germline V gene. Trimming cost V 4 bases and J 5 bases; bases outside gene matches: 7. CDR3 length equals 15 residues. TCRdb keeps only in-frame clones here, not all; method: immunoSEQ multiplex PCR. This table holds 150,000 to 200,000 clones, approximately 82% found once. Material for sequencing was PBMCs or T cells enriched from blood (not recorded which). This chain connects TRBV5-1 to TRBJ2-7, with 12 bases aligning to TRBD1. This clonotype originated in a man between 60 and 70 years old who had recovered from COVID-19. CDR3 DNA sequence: TGCGCCAGCAGCGTGGGGGACAGGGGGCTTAACGAGCAGTACTTC. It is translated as CASSVGDRGLNEQYF.